This is a list of T cell receptor beta chains from one sample in a study of human T cells and chemical hapten exposure. TCRdb analysed the RACE reads with MiXCR anew, one entry per CDR3 protein. The sample includes about 120,000 distinct CDR3 sequences, 12% to 15% seen only once; the top ten take 0.92%. The sequences come from whole blood, collected in connection with sensitization to the hapten diphenylcyclopropenone (DPC). These receptor sequences come from a man aged 18-30 years with alopecia areata. Some clones in this sample may be carry-over from other donors' samples. Both conserved end residues are part of each CDR3. D genes are given only for firm matches. Rows may omit the clone size; those that give it use once, few, many or a size class.

abundance: NA
d_gene: TRBD1
v_gene: TRBV7-2
j_gene: TRBJ2-7
CDR3nt: TGTGCCAGCAGCGCCAACCCGGGACAGGCGGCGCAGTACTTC
CDR3aa: CASSANPGQAAQYF

abundance: NA
d_gene: TRBD2
v_gene: TRBV28
j_gene: TRBJ2-4
CDR3nt: TGTGCCAGCAGTTTAGGAGCGGGGCGGGGAAACATTCAGTACTTC
CDR3aa: CASSLGAGRGNIQYF

abundance: NA
d_gene: TRBD1
v_gene: TRBV28
j_gene: TRBJ1-5
CDR3nt: TGTGCCAGCAGTTTCCCCGGGACAGGCCATCAGCCCCAGCATTTT
CDR3aa: CASSFPGTGHQPQHF

abundance: NA
d_gene: TRBD1
v_gene: TRBV5-6
j_gene: TRBJ2-6
CDR3nt: TGTGCCAGCAGCCCGGGACAGGGCTACTCTGGGGCCAACGTCCTGACTTTC
CDR3aa: CASSPGQGYSGANVLTF

abundance: few
d_gene: NA
v_gene: TRBV27
j_gene: TRBJ2-2
CDR3nt: TGTGCCAGCAGTTTATCGACACTAGCAGGGACCGGGGAGCTGTTTTTT
CDR3aa: CASSLSTLAGTGELFF

abundance: NA
d_gene: NA
v_gene: TRBV3-1
j_gene: TRBJ2-5
CDR3nt: TGTGCCAGCAGCCACCTCGGGGTTGGTGTGAAAGAGACCCAGTACTTC
CDR3aa: CASSHLGVGVKETQYF

abundance: many
d_gene: NA
v_gene: TRBV18
j_gene: TRBJ1-2
CDR3nt: TGTGCCAGCTCACCGACAGAGAACTATGGCTACACCTTC
CDR3aa: CASSPTENYGYTF

abundance: few
d_gene: NA
v_gene: TRBV6-5
j_gene: TRBJ1-5
CDR3nt: TGTGCCAGCTATAGGAGCAAGCACAATCAGCCCCAGCATTTT
CDR3aa: CASYRSKHNQPQHF

abundance: few
d_gene: NA
v_gene: TRBV28
j_gene: TRBJ1-4
CDR3nt: TGTGCCAGCAATACCCAGGGGATTGGACTGTTTTTT
CDR3aa: CASNTQGIGLFF

abundance: many
d_gene: TRBD1
v_gene: TRBV20-1
j_gene: TRBJ1-5
CDR3nt: TGCAGTGCTCAAACAGGGGGCGCGAATCAGCCCCAGCATTTT
CDR3aa: CSAQTGGANQPQHF

abundance: NA
d_gene: NA
v_gene: TRBV7-3
j_gene: TRBJ2-2
CDR3nt: TGTGCCAGCAGCTTACGCAGGGAAGCCACCGGGGAGCTGTTTTTT
CDR3aa: CASSLRREATGELFF

abundance: NA
d_gene: NA
v_gene: TRBV6-1
j_gene: TRBJ1-4
CDR3nt: TGTGCCAGCAGTGAAATGTTGCAAGAAAAACTGTTTTTT
CDR3aa: CASSEMLQEKLFF

abundance: few
d_gene: NA
v_gene: TRBV6-2/TRBV6-3
j_gene: TRBJ1-1
CDR3nt: TGTGCCAGCGCTCGACGGGCCATGAACACTGAAGCTTTCTTT
CDR3aa: CASARRAMNTEAFF

abundance: many
d_gene: TRBD1
v_gene: TRBV27
j_gene: TRBJ1-1
CDR3nt: TGTGCCAGCAGTTATGGACAGGGGACGAACACTGAAGCTTTCTTT
CDR3aa: CASSYGQGTNTEAFF

abundance: many
d_gene: TRBD1
v_gene: TRBV11-2
j_gene: TRBJ2-6
CDR3nt: TGTGCCAGCAACGGACAGGGGGCGGTTACTGGGGCCAACGTCCTGACTTTC
CDR3aa: CASNGQGAVTGANVLTF

abundance: few
d_gene: NA
v_gene: TRBV7-3
j_gene: TRBJ2-1
CDR3nt: TGTGCCAGCAGCTTAATTCTCTCGCAGCAGAATGAGCAGTTCTTC
CDR3aa: CASSLILSQQNEQFF

abundance: NA
d_gene: NA
v_gene: TRBV6-2/TRBV6-3
j_gene: TRBJ2-3
CDR3nt: TGTGCCAGCAGTGTAACAGGACGCACAGATACGCAGTATTTT
CDR3aa: CASSVTGRTDTQYF

abundance: many
d_gene: NA
v_gene: TRBV7-2
j_gene: TRBJ2-2
CDR3nt: TGTGCCAGCAGGGGGACGGGCACCGGGGAGCTGTTTTTT
CDR3aa: CASRGTGTGELFF

abundance: NA
d_gene: TRBD1
v_gene: TRBV4-1
j_gene: TRBJ1-2
CDR3nt: TGCGCCAGCAGCCAGGGTACAGGGGGCGCTCACTATGGCTACACCTTC
CDR3aa: CASSQGTGGAHYGYTF

abundance: few
d_gene: NA
v_gene: TRBV15
j_gene: TRBJ2-2
CDR3nt: TGTGCCACCAGCAGGTCCGAGACTAGATTGGGCGGGGAGCTGTTTTTT
CDR3aa: CATSRSETRLGGELFF

abundance: NA
d_gene: NA
v_gene: TRBV2
j_gene: TRBJ2-1
CDR3nt: TGTGCCAGCAACCAGGGGCGTTACAATGAGCAGTTCTTC
CDR3aa: CASNQGRYNEQFF

abundance: few
d_gene: NA
v_gene: TRBV7-2
j_gene: TRBJ2-2
CDR3nt: TGTGCCAGCAGCTTATACAGGATGGGCACCGGGGAGCTGTTTTTT
CDR3aa: CASSLYRMGTGELFF

abundance: NA
d_gene: TRBD1
v_gene: TRBV27
j_gene: TRBJ2-3
CDR3nt: TGTGCCAGCAGCACCGGGACAGGAGGCTCAGATACGCAGTATTTT
CDR3aa: CASSTGTGGSDTQYF

abundance: NA
d_gene: TRBD2
v_gene: TRBV10-3
j_gene: TRBJ2-3
CDR3nt: TGTGCCATCAGTGGGCTAGCGGGGGGGCCGGATACGCAGTATTTT
CDR3aa: CAISGLAGGPDTQYF

abundance: few
d_gene: NA
v_gene: TRBV28
j_gene: TRBJ1-1
CDR3nt: TGTGCCAGCAGCTTGCCAGGCATGAACACTGAAGCTTTCTTT
CDR3aa: CASSLPGMNTEAFF

abundance: NA
d_gene: TRBD1
v_gene: TRBV6-2/TRBV6-3
j_gene: TRBJ2-3
CDR3nt: TGTGCCAGCAATGACAGGGGGAAGGCAGATACGCAGTATTTT
CDR3aa: CASNDRGKADTQYF

abundance: NA
d_gene: NA
v_gene: TRBV20-1
j_gene: TRBJ2-5
CDR3nt: TGCAGTGCTAGAGAGGGGGCAGAAGAGACCCGGTACTTC
CDR3aa: CSAREGAEETRYF

abundance: few
d_gene: TRBD1
v_gene: TRBV7-8
j_gene: TRBJ1-1
CDR3nt: TGTGCCAGCAGCCATAAGCGGGACAGGGGGAGGGTTGCTTTCTTT
CDR3aa: CASSHKRDRGRVAFF

abundance: NA
d_gene: TRBD1
v_gene: TRBV5-5
j_gene: TRBJ2-5
CDR3nt: TGTGCCAGCAGCCGTCTCGGGACAGAAGAGACCCAGTACTTC
CDR3aa: CASSRLGTEETQYF

abundance: few
d_gene: TRBD1
v_gene: TRBV7-3
j_gene: TRBJ1-2
CDR3nt: TGTGCCAGCAGCCCTAGGACAGGTTTGGTCCCCACTGGCTATGGCTACACCTTC
CDR3aa: CASSPRTGLVPTGYGYTF

abundance: NA
d_gene: NA
v_gene: TRBV7-8
j_gene: TRBJ2-1
CDR3nt: TGTGCCAGCAGAGGGACAAAAAACAATGAGCAGTTCTTC
CDR3aa: CASRGTKNNEQFF

abundance: NA
d_gene: TRBD2
v_gene: TRBV20-1
j_gene: TRBJ2-2
CDR3nt: TGCAGTGCCGGGAGGGGAGTAGGCGGGGAGCTGTTTTTT
CDR3aa: CSAGRGVGGELFF

abundance: few
d_gene: NA
v_gene: TRBV6-1
j_gene: TRBJ1-6
CDR3nt: TGTGCCACCTGGGTAGACTCGGGGTATAATTCACCCCTCCACTTT
CDR3aa: CATWVDSGYNSPLHF

abundance: few
d_gene: TRBD1
v_gene: TRBV7-2
j_gene: TRBJ2-3
CDR3nt: TGTGCCAGCAGCTCCGCCGGGACAGGTGTTTGGGATACGCAGTATTTT
CDR3aa: CASSSAGTGVWDTQYF

abundance: few
d_gene: NA
v_gene: TRBV7-9
j_gene: TRBJ2-2
CDR3nt: TGTGCCAGCAGCCCCGGGACACTTAACACCGGGGAGCTGTTTTTT
CDR3aa: CASSPGTLNTGELFF

abundance: few
d_gene: NA
v_gene: TRBV20-1
j_gene: TRBJ1-5
CDR3nt: TGCAGTGCTAGAGATCTTCGGGGGGATGTTCAGCCCCAGCATTTT
CDR3aa: CSARDLRGDVQPQHF

abundance: NA
d_gene: NA
v_gene: TRBV3-1
j_gene: TRBJ1-6
CDR3nt: TGTGCCAGCAGCCAAGAGGTGTCAGGTACTATTGGGCCCCTCCACTTT
CDR3aa: CASSQEVSGTIGPLHF

abundance: many
d_gene: NA
v_gene: TRBV24-1
j_gene: TRBJ2-1
CDR3nt: TGTGCCACCAGTGATTCCCCGACTGGCCGGGGGTACAATGAGCAGTTCTTC
CDR3aa: CATSDSPTGRGYNEQFF

abundance: few
d_gene: NA
v_gene: TRBV7-2
j_gene: TRBJ2-1
CDR3nt: TGTGCCAGCAGCTTAAAACCGTTGGGGAATGAGCAGTTCTTC
CDR3aa: CASSLKPLGNEQFF

abundance: NA
d_gene: NA
v_gene: TRBV5-1
j_gene: TRBJ1-6
CDR3nt: TGCGCCAGCAGCTTGTCCTTAGCCTCACCCCTCCACTTT
CDR3aa: CASSLSLASPLHF

abundance: few
d_gene: NA
v_gene: TRBV7-8
j_gene: TRBJ1-1
CDR3nt: TGTGCCAGCAGCTTTACCCGGATAGGGCTAAACACTGAAGCTTTCTTT
CDR3aa: CASSFTRIGLNTEAFF

abundance: many
d_gene: NA
v_gene: TRBV14
j_gene: TRBJ2-3
CDR3nt: TGTGCCAGCAGCCGGAGCACAGATACGCAGTATTTT
CDR3aa: CASSRSTDTQYF

abundance: few
d_gene: TRBD2
v_gene: TRBV2
j_gene: TRBJ2-1
CDR3nt: TGTGCCAGCAGTCAAGTCGGACTAGCGGGGGACTCGGGGTGGAATGAGCAGTTCTTC
CDR3aa: CASSQVGLAGDSGWNEQFF

abundance: NA
d_gene: TRBD1
v_gene: TRBV18
j_gene: TRBJ2-7
CDR3nt: TGTGCCAGCTCAGGCGGACAGGGGCTATACGAGCAGTACTTC
CDR3aa: CASSGGQGLYEQYF

abundance: NA
d_gene: NA
v_gene: TRBV18
j_gene: TRBJ1-1
CDR3nt: TGTGCCAGCTCACTCGACGATATAACTGAAGCTTTCTTT
CDR3aa: CASSLDDITEAFF